The subject of this entry is one T cell receptor (beta chain). What it binds is unknown. This sample is part of a study of T cell responses to AZD1222 COVID-19 vaccine. Profiled with immunoSEQ multiplex PCR; TCRdb holds only in-frame clones, not every one. The repertoire holds approximately 100,000 clones, with just over 90% as singletons. General study points: Spike-wide coverage was observed for vaccine-associated CD4 TCRs, with dominant responses at 160-218 and 743-854.

Trimming took 3 bases from V and 3 from J, leaving 9 bases between them. In germline, CDR1 is KGHSH, CDR2 LQKENI. The CDR3 runs to 15 residues. The chain couples TRBV18 to TRBJ2-6; no reliable D call. This clonotype originated in an adult who received the AZD1222 COVID-19 vaccine. The sequencing used peripheral blood, collected 28 days after the second AZD1222 dose. CDR3 nucleotides: TGTGCCAGCTCACCGTCGATCTTTGGGGCCAACGTCCTGACTTTC. This gives the protein CASSPSIFGANVLTF. The full variable domain, its missing parts supplied by reference TRBV18 and TRBJ2-6, is NAGVMQNPRHLVRRRGQEARLRCSPMKGHSHVYWYRQLPEEGLKFMVYLQKENIIDESGMPKERFSAEFPKEGPSILRIQQVVRGDSAAYFCASSPSIFGANVLTFGAGSRLTVL.